Sequencing of this T cell receptor (beta chain) was carried out in a study of identifying expanded T cells in peripheral blood. General study findings and limits: Roughly 1.2 clones differed between technical replicates, versus approximately 17 and 20 over time.

Healthy donors had no documented immune events, such as infections, while sampled. As concerns this clone: Its antigen is undetermined.

TCRdb keeps only in-frame clones here, not all; method: immunoSEQ multiplex PCR. The sample carries 95,000 to 150,000 clones, around 84% recorded once. Germline loops: CDR1 KGHSH, CDR2 LQKENI. The CDR3 is 13 residues long. Trimming pared 2 bases from V and 4 bases from J, leaving 5 bases between. The sample comprised blood. This clonotype was obtained from a person between 18 and 75 years old in good health. This rearrangement joins TRBV18 to TRBJ2-2; tentatively, D is TRBD2 (5 bases). In DNA, the CDR3 is TGTGCCAGCTCACCAGGGAGCACCGGGGAGCTGTTTTTT. Translation gives CASSPGSTGELFF.